Below are 14 T cell receptor beta chains sequenced from a single sample in a study of T cells in Graves' hyperthyroidism and ophthalmopathy (dated by TCRdb to between 2017 and 2020). The method behind the library was multiplex PCR. The instrument given in TCRdb is Illumina HiSeq 2000. TCR beta CDR3 regions were amplified from RNA transcripts. For the first round of RT-PCR on the TCR CDR3, the HTBI primer set was used together with the Qiagen OneStep RT-PCR kit. TCRdb ran its own pipeline on the public reads, namely fastp trimming at Q25 and MiXCR clone calling, and kept in-frame beta chains. Rows with one shared CDR3 protein collapse into an entry with the most common genes and DNA. This sample comprises about 840,000 distinct CDR3 sequences, around 38% of them detected only once. The ten largest clones capture about 9% of the sample. Sequencing was done on a sample of blood. The receptors were gathered from a man between 18 and 29 years old with Graves' hyperthyroidism.

This clonotype was picked up one time. CDR3 in amino acids: CASSYTQGWGYTF. CDR3 DNA: TGTGCCAGCAGTTACACTCAGGGTTGGGGCTACACCTTC. The V call is TRBV6-5, the J call TRBJ1-2; weak D call: TRBD1 (5 bases). The CDR3 covers 13 residues. V was shortened by 2 bases and J by 8 bases, with 12 bases between the two germline ends. Germline assignment: CDR1 MNHEY and CDR2 SVGAGI.

This clonotype was found a few times. The genes are TRBV6-6 and TRBJ1-1, with D possibly matching TRBD1 (6 bases). Per the germline V gene, CDR1 is MNHNY and CDR2 is SVGAGI (reference sequence). V lost 2 bases to trimming and J lost 0 bases, with 10 bases between them. This CDR3 is 15 amino acids long. This CDR3 is CASSYGGGLNTEAFF. The CDR3 DNA reads as TGTGCCAGCAGTTACGGCGGGGGGCTGAACACTGAAGCTTTCTTT.

The genes are TRBV29-1 and TRBJ1-1, with 8 bases identical to TRBD1. The germline V gene encodes CDR1 SQVTM and CDR2 ANQGSEA. There are 13 residues in the CDR3. V gave up 3 bases and J gave up 10 bases; unmatched junction bases: 10. CDR3 in amino acids: CSVEGETGDAAFF. In DNA, the CDR3 is TGCAGCGTTGAGGGCGAGACAGGGGACGCAGCTTTCTTT.

The chain carries TRBV12-3 or TRBV12-4 and TRBJ1-2, with 7 bases identical to TRBD1. The CDR3 spans 14 residues. Trimming took 6 bases from V and 4 from J; bases not matched to a gene: 8. CDR3 sequence (DNA): TGTGCCAGCAGCCCCCAGGGGGTTTTCTATGGCTACACCTTC. Amino acid sequence: CASSPQGVFYGYTF.

The chain links TRBV20-1 to TRBJ1-2, with 8 bases identical to TRBD1. J gave up 8 bases and V 5 bases, and 13 bases lay outside the gene matches. Per the germline V gene, CDR1 is DFQATT and CDR2 is SNEGSKA (reference sequence). The CDR3 is 14 residues long. The CDR3 is CSASSGQGARGYTF. The CDR3 DNA sequence: TGCAGTGCTTCTAGCGGGCAGGGGGCGCGAGGCTACACCTTC.

In this sample, this clonotype turned up a few times. The chain combines TRBV5-1 with TRBJ1-6; D not resolved. Trimming stripped 4 bases from V and 8 bases from J, with 13 bases between. The CDR3 spans 14 residues. Germline CDR1 and CDR2: SGHRS and YFSETQ. DNA of the CDR3: TGCGCCAGCAGCCCCGAGGGCAGATATTCACCCCTCCACTTT. This codes for CASSPEGRYSPLHF.

This clonotype came up once. The J gene is TRBJ2-7, the V gene TRBV13; possibly TRBD1 for D (6 bases). The CDR3 consists of 15 residues. The ends were cut back, 6 bases at V and 1 base at J, with 16 bases in the middle. The V gene's germline CDR1 is PRHDT and CDR2 FYEKMQ (reference sequence). Written as DNA, the CDR3 is TGTGCCAGCAGTCCTTCCGAGGGGGATTCCTACGAGCAGTACTTC. It encodes CASSPSEGDSYEQYF.

The sample holds many counts of this clonotype. The CDR3 coding sequence is TGCAGCGTTGAAGGGCAGTACTACGAGCAGTACTTC. Its protein is CSVEGQYYEQYF. The genes are TRBV29-1 and TRBJ2-7; D remains ambiguous. The CDR3 is 12 amino acids. Per the germline V gene, CDR1 is SQVTM and CDR2 is ANQGSEA. Trimming took off 1 base at V and 3 bases at J, with 7 bases between the two ends.

This clonotype has a handful of counts. The J gene is TRBJ1-2, the V gene TRBV20-1, with 7 bases matching TRBD1. The CDR3 spans 12 residues. Per the germline V gene, CDR1 is DFQATT and CDR2 is SNEGSKA (reference sequence). Trimming removed 8 bases from V and 4 bases from J; junction bases left unmatched: 7. This chain's CDR3 is CSYTQGIYGYTF. CDR3 sequence (DNA): TGCAGTTACACACAGGGGATCTATGGCTACACCTTC.

This clonotype has a count of ten or more. V is TRBV20-1 and J is TRBJ1-5; no clear D. This CDR3 has 14 amino acids. Germline V gene sequence: CDR1 DFQATT, CDR2 SNEGSKA (reference sequence). Trimming left V 5 bases short and J 6 bases short, with 17 bases between. The CDR3 sequence: CSAYDKDGGQPQHF. CDR3 in DNA: TGCAGTGCTTACGATAAGGACGGCGGTCAGCCCCAGCATTTT.

This clonotype was seen ten or more times. In DNA form, the CDR3 reads TGTGCCACCAGCAGAGGGGCTACTAGCGCCCAAGAGACCCAGTACTTC. It is translated as CATSRGATSAQETQYF. The chain recombines TRBV15 with TRBJ2-5, with TRBD2 identical over 7 bases. The ends lost 1 base at V and 1 base at J; junction bases unmatched: 6. CDR3 length: 16 amino acids. Per germline, CDR1 LNHNV and CDR2 YYDKDF (reference sequence).

The chain combines TRBV11-2 with TRBJ2-5, with D perhaps matching TRBD1 or TRBD2 (6 bases each). This CDR3 spans 14 amino acids. V was trimmed by 6 bases and J by 5 bases, leaving 16 bases between them. Germline V gene data show CDR1 as SGHAT and CDR2 as FQNNGV. For the CDR3, the DNA is TGTGCCAGCAGTTTGTTGACAGGAGGGGAGACCCAGTACTTC. Translation gives CASSLLTGGETQYF.

This clonotype was picked up one time. This rearrangement joins TRBV12-5 to TRBJ1-6; 8 nucleotides agree with TRBD1. The junction had 6 bases not matched to a gene; V was cut back by 5 bases and J by 0 bases. This CDR3 is 17 amino acids long. CDR1 LGHNT and CDR2 FRNRAP come from the germline V gene. This CDR3 is CASGLRTGSSYNSPLHF. The CDR3 DNA reads TGTGCTAGTGGTCTCCGGACAGGGAGCTCCTATAATTCACCCCTCCACTTT. The complete variable domain, with remaining parts taken from reference TRBV12-5 and TRBJ1-6, reads DARVTQTPRHKVTEMGQEVTMRCQPILGHNTVFWYRQTMMQGLELLAYFRNRAPLDDSGMPKDRFSAEMPDATLATLKIQPSEPRDSAVYFCASGLRTGSSYNSPLHFGNGTRLTVT.

Concerning this clonotype itself: At one end, the junction sequence differs from germline, possibly due to a read error. V is TRBV10-3 and J is TRBJ2-2; TRBD2 is a possible D gene (5 bases). This CDR3 contains 18 residues. Per the germline V gene, CDR1 is ENHRY and CDR2 is SYGVKD. CDR3 residues: CAISEIWSGSALAGERFF. As DNA, the CDR3 is TGTGCCATCAGTGAAATCTGGTCCGGTAGTGCCTTGGCCGGGGAGCGGTTTTTT.